These T cell receptor beta chains were read from a single sample in a study of T cell changes during pregnancy in multiple sclerosis. Sequencing was performed with immunoSEQ multiplex PCR; in TCRdb, only in-frame clones are kept and a portion is missing. The sample lists about 40,000 clones, around 90% occurring once. This specimen was peripheral blood, taken before pregnancy. Receptors originate from a female donor with multiple sclerosis, enrolled in a pregnancy study. Both conserved end residues are part of each CDR3. A D gene is named only where the DNA matches it firmly. Clone size appears in some rows only: once, few, many, or a class for an expanded clone.

j_call | clone_size | d_call | v_call | cdr3_aa | cdr3_nt
TRBJ1-1 | . | . | TRBV6-1 | CASRRSWGQNTEAFF | TGTGCCAGCAGACGATCCTGGGGCCAGAACACTGAAGCTTTCTTT
TRBJ2-1 | . | . | TRBV28 | CASSFAGTYNEQFF | TGTGCCAGCAGTTTCGCAGGGACCTACAATGAGCAGTTCTTC
TRBJ1-5 | once | TRBD1 | TRBV7-9 | CASSRRDRIQPQHF | TGTGCCAGCAGCCGAAGGGACAGAATTCAGCCCCAGCATTTT
TRBJ2-7 | . | . | TRBV7-8 | CASSLEAGKSYEQYF | TGTGCCAGCAGCTTAGAGGCCGGGAAGTCCTACGAGCAGTACTTC
TRBJ1-3 | . | . | TRBV2 | CASNTGEGNTIYF | TGTGCCAGCAACACGGGAGAAGGAAACACCATATATTTT
TRBJ1-2 | . | . | TRBV25-1 | CASSGAEGPASYGYTF | TGTGCCAGCAGTGGGGCTGAAGGTCCGGCGTCATATGGCTACACCTTC
TRBJ2-5 | . | . | TRBV29-1 | CSVEGGDRETQYF | TGCAGCGTTGAAGGCGGGGACAGAGAGACCCAGTACTTC
TRBJ2-7 | . | TRBD2 | TRBV10-2 | CASSELAGGSPEQYF | TGCGCCAGCTCGGAACTAGCGGGAGGTTCTCCCGAGCAGTACTTC
TRBJ2-3 | . | . | TRBV2 | CASSDPRGASDTQYF | TGTGCCAGCAGTGATCCCAGGGGCGCCTCAGATACGCAGTATTTT
TRBJ2-4 | . | . | TRBV5-6 | CASSWRVMAGLTNIQYF | TGTGCCAGCAGCTGGAGGGTGATGGCAGGGCTTACAAACATTCAGTACTTC
TRBJ2-1 | . | . | TRBV5-1 | CASSLFSVQTNNEQFF | TGCGCCAGCAGCTTATTTTCCGTCCAAACAAACAATGAGCAGTTCTTC
TRBJ1-5 | . | . | TRBV19 | CASSLRRQANSNQPQHF | TGTGCCAGTAGTCTCAGACGGCAGGCGAATAGCAATCAGCCCCAGCATTTT
TRBJ2-7 | few | TRBD2 | TRBV7-2 | CASSLGLAGGAYEQYF | TGTGCCAGCAGCTTGGGACTAGCGGGAGGGGCCTACGAGCAGTACTTC
TRBJ2-7 | . | . | TRBV30 | CAWSVQGGTYEQYF | TGTGCCTGGAGTGTACAGGGAGGGACCTACGAGCAGTACTTC
TRBJ1-2 | once | . | TRBV5-4 | CASSLRTGLGYTF | TGTGCCAGCAGCTTGCGAACTGGACTTGGCTACACCTTC
TRBJ2-4 | . | . | TRBV1 | CTSSPLFQRETGLAKNIQYF | TGCACCAGCAGCCCACTTTTCCAGCGGGAGACTGGACTAGCCAAAAACATTCAGTACTTC
TRBJ2-7 | . | . | TRBV28 | CASSLMGTKSYEQYF | TGTGCCAGCAGTTTAATGGGGACAAAATCCTACGAGCAGTACTTC
TRBJ2-1 | . | . | TRBV7-6 | CASSLRVARGGNEQFF | TGTGCCAGCAGCTTAAGGGTGGCTAGGGGTGGCAATGAGCAGTTCTTC
TRBJ2-7 | once | TRBD2 | TRBV27 | CASSLWGGSTYEQYF | TGTGCCAGCAGTTTATGGGGGGGATCGACCTACGAGCAGTACTTC
TRBJ2-1 | . | TRBD2 | TRBV13 | CASSPGTSGIAGYNEQFF | TGTGCCAGCAGCCCCGGGACTAGCGGGATAGCTGGCTACAATGAGCAGTTCTTC
TRBJ2-7 | . | TRBD1 | TRBV5-1 | CASSFGTGGDEQYF | TGCGCCAGCAGCTTTGGGACAGGGGGCGACGAGCAGTACTTC
TRBJ1-1 | . | . | TRBV5-4 | CASSLWGLTANTEAFF | TGTGCCAGCAGCTTGTGGGGACTGACAGCGAACACTGAAGCTTTCTTT